Here is one T cell receptor beta chain with its context. Clones were read by immunoSEQ multiplex PCR, and TCRdb kept only the in-frame ones, dropping some. The repertoire holds 30,000 to 40,000 clones, with approximately 87% as singletons. This specimen comes from a study of PD-L1 blockade in urothelial cancer. The CDR3 totals 14 residues. Unmatched junction bases numbered 3, after V lost 6 bases and J lost 0 bases. Germline CDR1 is MNHEY and CDR2 is SVGAGI. Regarding time point: pretreatment peripheral blood. This chain uses TRBV6-5 with TRBJ2-3, with 7 bases aligning to TRBD2. This clonotype originated in a man in his 60s with urothelial cancer. The sequences come from PBMCs, collected around atezolizumab (anti-PD-L1) treatment. Here the CDR3 reads CASRNSGSTDTQYF. The CDR3 bases are TGTGCCAGCAGAAATAGCGGGAGCACAGATACGCAGTATTTT.